Listed below are T cell receptor beta chains from one sample, sequenced in a study of cytomegalovirus exposure and HLA in healthy donors. The table came from immunoSEQ multiplex PCR; TCRdb's copy has only in-frame clones and leaves some out. The sample has over 200,000 clones, about 86% seen once. Sequenced material: PBMCs. The receptors originated from a woman younger than 30 in good health and CMV-seronegative. CDR3s include the opening cysteine and the closing phenylalanine or tryptophan. Fields, in order: D gene, clone size, V gene, J gene, CDR3 protein, CDR3 DNA. D genes are given only for firm matches. Clone size is shown for a subset of rows, as once, few, many or a class of expanded clone.

d_gene: TRBD1; abundance: once; v_gene: TRBV27; j_gene: TRBJ2-6; CDR3aa: CASSARNRGRPSGANVLTF; CDR3nt: TGTGCCAGCAGTGCCAGGAACAGGGGCCGCCCCTCTGGGGCCAACGTCCTGACTTTC
d_gene: TRBD1; abundance: NA; v_gene: TRBV5-1; j_gene: TRBJ2-7; CDR3aa: CASAGDRVNYEQYF; CDR3nt: TGCGCCAGCGCCGGGGACAGGGTAAACTACGAGCAGTACTTC
d_gene: NA; abundance: NA; v_gene: TRBV19; j_gene: TRBJ1-1; CDR3aa: CASRDSPMNTEAFF; CDR3nt: TGTGCCAGTAGGGACAGCCCTATGAACACTGAAGCTTTCTTT
d_gene: TRBD2; abundance: NA; v_gene: TRBV11-2; j_gene: TRBJ2-1; CDR3aa: CASTLVSGRSYNEQFF; CDR3nt: TGTGCCAGCACCCTCGTTAGCGGGCGCTCCTACAATGAGCAGTTCTTC
d_gene: NA; abundance: NA; v_gene: TRBV18; j_gene: TRBJ2-7; CDR3aa: CASSPGTYEQYF; CDR3nt: TGTGCCAGCTCACCCGGGACCTACGAGCAGTACTTC
d_gene: TRBD1; abundance: NA; v_gene: TRBV7-9; j_gene: TRBJ2-7; CDR3aa: CASSYTGDEQYF; CDR3nt: TGTGCCAGCAGCTACACAGGGGACGAGCAGTACTTC
d_gene: TRBD2; abundance: NA; v_gene: TRBV4-1; j_gene: TRBJ2-1; CDR3aa: CASSPQFRREVNEQFF; CDR3nt: TGCGCCAGCAGCCCCCAATTCAGGCGGGAGGTGAATGAGCAGTTCTTC
d_gene: NA; abundance: once; v_gene: TRBV30; j_gene: TRBJ1-1; CDR3aa: CAWSVHGGTEAFF; CDR3nt: TGTGCCTGGAGTGTACATGGCGGGACTGAAGCTTTCTTT
d_gene: NA; abundance: NA; v_gene: TRBV2; j_gene: TRBJ2-4; CDR3aa: CASRQRTVKNIQYF; CDR3nt: TGTGCCAGTCGACAGAGGACGGTAAAAAACATTCAGTACTTC
d_gene: TRBD2; abundance: NA; v_gene: TRBV7-2; j_gene: TRBJ2-1; CDR3aa: CASSPRTSGRDGRFF; CDR3nt: TGTGCCAGCAGCCCCCGGACTAGCGGGAGGGATGGTCGGTTCTTC
d_gene: NA; abundance: NA; v_gene: TRBV27; j_gene: TRBJ1-5; CDR3aa: CASRKGGRPYSNQPQHF; CDR3nt: TGTGCCAGCCGGAAAGGGGGACGCCCTTATAGCAATCAGCCCCAGCATTTT
d_gene: TRBD2; abundance: NA; v_gene: TRBV6-5; j_gene: TRBJ2-1; CDR3aa: CASSYDLGLAEQFF; CDR3nt: TGTGCCAGCAGTTACGACCTTGGACTAGCAGAGCAGTTCTTC
d_gene: NA; abundance: NA; v_gene: TRBV6-5; j_gene: TRBJ2-7; CDR3aa: CASSYSDPRSRNEQYF; CDR3nt: TGTGCCAGCAGTTACTCGGATCCCAGGTCTCGTAACGAGCAGTACTTC
d_gene: NA; abundance: once; v_gene: TRBV6-1; j_gene: TRBJ1-1; CDR3aa: CASSEWSFRAGDTEAFF; CDR3nt: TGTGCCAGCAGTGAATGGAGTTTTAGGGCAGGGGACACTGAAGCTTTCTTT
d_gene: TRBD1; abundance: NA; v_gene: TRBV5-6; j_gene: TRBJ2-4; CDR3aa: CASSSGTGANIQYF; CDR3nt: TGTGCCAGCAGCTCCGGGACAGGGGCAAACATTCAGTACTTC
d_gene: TRBD2; abundance: few; v_gene: TRBV5-1; j_gene: TRBJ2-1; CDR3aa: CASSFSPTSGRDNEQFF; CDR3nt: TGCGCCAGCAGCTTTTCCCCTACTAGCGGGAGGGATAATGAGCAGTTCTTC
d_gene: NA; abundance: NA; v_gene: TRBV18; j_gene: TRBJ2-1; CDR3aa: CASSPSRTINEQFF; CDR3nt: TGTGCCAGCTCACCATCGAGGACAATCAATGAGCAGTTCTTC
d_gene: NA; abundance: NA; v_gene: TRBV7-7; j_gene: TRBJ2-1; CDR3aa: CASSFGPGIGNEQFF; CDR3nt: TGTGCTAGCAGCTTCGGACCCGGGATCGGCAATGAGCAGTTCTTC
d_gene: TRBD1; abundance: once; v_gene: TRBV7-9; j_gene: TRBJ1-4; CDR3aa: CASSLDRGNEKLFF; CDR3nt: TGTGCCAGCAGCTTAGACAGGGGGAATGAAAAACTGTTTTTT
d_gene: NA; abundance: NA; v_gene: TRBV4-1; j_gene: TRBJ2-7; CDR3aa: CASSQVVREKSYEQYF; CDR3nt: TGCGCCAGCAGCCAAGTCGTACGGGAGAAGTCCTACGAGCAGTACTTC
d_gene: TRBD2; abundance: NA; v_gene: TRBV28; j_gene: TRBJ2-1; CDR3aa: CASSPLAGAGGEQFF; CDR3nt: TGTGCCAGCAGTCCCCTAGCGGGTGCCGGGGGTGAGCAGTTCTTC
d_gene: NA; abundance: NA; v_gene: TRBV2; j_gene: TRBJ2-1; CDR3aa: CASSARVDNEQFF; CDR3nt: TGTGCCAGCAGTGCCCGGGTGGACAATGAGCAGTTCTTC
d_gene: TRBD2; abundance: NA; v_gene: TRBV6-6; j_gene: TRBJ2-3; CDR3aa: CASSLLAAWGDTQYF; CDR3nt: TGTGCCAGCAGCCTACTAGCGGCCTGGGGAGATACGCAGTATTTT
d_gene: NA; abundance: NA; v_gene: TRBV5-4; j_gene: TRBJ2-3; CDR3aa: CASSLASSAGTDTQYF; CDR3nt: TGTGCCAGCAGCTTGGCGTCTAGCGCGGGCACAGATACGCAGTATTTT
d_gene: NA; abundance: NA; v_gene: TRBV5-1; j_gene: TRBJ2-3; CDR3aa: CASRHDREVDTQYF; CDR3nt: TGCGCCAGCAGGCACGACAGGGAGGTAGATACGCAGTATTTT
d_gene: TRBD2; abundance: NA; v_gene: TRBV4-1; j_gene: TRBJ2-5; CDR3aa: CASSPAGTSDGTQYF; CDR3nt: TGCGCCAGCAGCCCCGCCGGGACTAGCGATGGGACCCAGTACTTC
d_gene: TRBD1; abundance: NA; v_gene: TRBV4-1; j_gene: TRBJ2-5; CDR3aa: CASSRGQQETQYF; CDR3nt: TGCGCCAGCAGCCGGGGACAGCAAGAGACCCAGTACTTC
d_gene: TRBD1; abundance: NA; v_gene: TRBV7-2; j_gene: TRBJ2-7; CDR3aa: CASSLALGTGVSYEQYF; CDR3nt: TGTGCCAGCAGCTTAGCGTTAGGGACAGGGGTCTCCTACGAGCAGTACTTC